This TCR beta chain was sequenced during a study of cytomegalovirus exposure and HLA in healthy donors. A remark on this clone: At one end the junction does not follow the germline gene, possibly because of a read error.

The PCR was carried out with 60 Vbeta primers and 13 Jbeta primers. The protocol was immunoSEQ multiplex PCR, while the TCRdb copy is restricted to in-frame clones and leaves out a portion. The table lists roughly 250,000 clones, approximately 84% of them singletons. Germline-derived CDR1 and CDR2 are SGHVS and FQNEAQ. The length of the CDR3 is 17 residues. Sample: PBMCs. The origin of this receptor is a woman aged 40 to 55 in good health and CMV-seropositive. This rearrangement joins TRBV7-8 to TRBJ2-5; weak D call: TRBD2 (6 bases). CDR3 in DNA: TGTGCCAGCAACTTAGTAGGTGCAGGAAGCCTTAGGGAGGCCCAGTACTTC. Translation gives CASNLVGAGSLREAQYF.